This T cell receptor beta chain stems from a study of blood T cell repertoires in COVID-19. Method: immunoSEQ multiplex PCR; TCRdb's copy keeps in-frame clones and lacks some. In the table there are over 70,000 clones, over 60% of which are singletons. The V gene lost 1 base and the J gene lost 0 bases, with 13 bases spanning the gap. CDR3 length: 17 residues. Germline lookup yields CDR1 LGHNA and CDR2 YSLEER. The source material was peripheral blood. V gene TRBV4-3 combines with J gene TRBJ1-3, with D unresolved. The receptor was isolated from a man aged 70-80 years with COVID-19, enrolled during active disease. The CDR3 loop reads CASSQVAGSHSGNTIYF. The CDR3 region has the DNA TGCGCCAGCAGCCAAGTGGCAGGATCCCACTCTGGAAACACCATATATTTT.